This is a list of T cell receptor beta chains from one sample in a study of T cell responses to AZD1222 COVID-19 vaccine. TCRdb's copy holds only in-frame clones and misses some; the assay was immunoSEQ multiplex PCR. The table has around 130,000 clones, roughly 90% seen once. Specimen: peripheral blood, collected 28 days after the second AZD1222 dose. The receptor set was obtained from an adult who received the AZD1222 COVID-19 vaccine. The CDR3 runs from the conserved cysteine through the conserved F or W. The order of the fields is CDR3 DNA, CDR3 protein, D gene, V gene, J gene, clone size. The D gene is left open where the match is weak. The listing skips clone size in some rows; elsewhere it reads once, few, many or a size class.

cdr3_nt: TGTGCCAGCTCGGGGACTAGCGGGAGAGGGTCCTACAATGAGCAGTTCTTC
cdr3_aa: CASSGTSGRGSYNEQFF
d_call: TRBD2
v_call: TRBV28
j_call: TRBJ2-1
clone_size: .

cdr3_nt: TGTGCCAGCACCGTAACGAGAACAGGGGATAGGGAGCTGTTTTTT
cdr3_aa: CASTVTRTGDRELFF
d_call: TRBD1
v_call: TRBV7-8
j_call: TRBJ2-2
clone_size: .

cdr3_nt: TGTGCCAGCAGTCCTACCCCCGACAACTATGGCTACACCTTC
cdr3_aa: CASSPTPDNYGYTF
d_call: .
v_call: TRBV6-5
j_call: TRBJ1-2
clone_size: .

cdr3_nt: TGTGCCAGCAGTTTACAGGGTAGACAGCCCCAGCATTTT
cdr3_aa: CASSLQGRQPQHF
d_call: .
v_call: TRBV28
j_call: TRBJ1-5
clone_size: .

cdr3_nt: TGTGCCAGCAGGGCGGACAGGGGGGAGCTCAATCAGCCCCAGCATTTT
cdr3_aa: CASRADRGELNQPQHF
d_call: TRBD1
v_call: TRBV3-1/TRBV3-2
j_call: TRBJ1-5
clone_size: .

cdr3_nt: TGTGCCAGCAGTTGGCCCACCGCGGCTAATGAAAAACTGTTTTTT
cdr3_aa: CASSWPTAANEKLFF
d_call: .
v_call: TRBV28
j_call: TRBJ1-4
clone_size: .

cdr3_nt: TGTGCCAGCAGTTACTCATCCACGGACACTGAAGCTTTCTTT
cdr3_aa: CASSYSSTDTEAFF
d_call: .
v_call: TRBV6-5
j_call: TRBJ1-1
clone_size: .

cdr3_nt: TGTGCCAGCAGTTCCAGGTCTAGCACAGATACGCAGTATTTT
cdr3_aa: CASSSRSSTDTQYF
d_call: .
v_call: TRBV5-6
j_call: TRBJ2-3
clone_size: .

cdr3_nt: TGTGCCAGCTCACCATCCGCGGCAGGACTGTGGGAGCAGTACTTC
cdr3_aa: CASSPSAAGLWEQYF
d_call: .
v_call: TRBV18
j_call: TRBJ2-7
clone_size: .

cdr3_nt: TGCGCCAGCAGCAAGGGACGGAACTACGAGCAGTACTTC
cdr3_aa: CASSKGRNYEQYF
d_call: .
v_call: TRBV5-1
j_call: TRBJ2-7
clone_size: .

cdr3_nt: TGTGCCAGCAAACGGGACTTGAACACCGGGGAGCTGTTTTTT
cdr3_aa: CASKRDLNTGELFF
d_call: .
v_call: TRBV7-9
j_call: TRBJ2-2
clone_size: .

cdr3_nt: TGCAGCGTTGAAGATCTTGAGGGTAACTATGGCTACACCTTC
cdr3_aa: CSVEDLEGNYGYTF
d_call: .
v_call: TRBV29-1
j_call: TRBJ1-2
clone_size: .

cdr3_nt: TGCGCCAGCAGCTTGGGGGGTTGGCGGAACACAGATACGCAGTATTTT
cdr3_aa: CASSLGGWRNTDTQYF
d_call: .
v_call: TRBV5-1
j_call: TRBJ2-3
clone_size: .

cdr3_nt: TGTGCCAGCAGCCTCCAAGGAGGTTACGAGCAGTACTTC
cdr3_aa: CASSLQGGYEQYF
d_call: .
v_call: TRBV11-3
j_call: TRBJ2-7
clone_size: .

cdr3_nt: TGCGCCAGCAGCTTGTTCGGACAGGACTCGGAGACCCAGTACTTC
cdr3_aa: CASSLFGQDSETQYF
d_call: TRBD1
v_call: TRBV5-1
j_call: TRBJ2-5
clone_size: .

cdr3_nt: TGTGCCAGCAGCATTCACGGGGGAGCTAGCACCGGGGAGCTGTTTTTT
cdr3_aa: CASSIHGGASTGELFF
d_call: .
v_call: TRBV5-4
j_call: TRBJ2-2
clone_size: .

cdr3_nt: TGTGCCAGCAGCTACCGGGACAGGGGGTTAAGGTACAATGAGCAGTTCTTC
cdr3_aa: CASSYRDRGLRYNEQFF
d_call: TRBD1
v_call: TRBV7-2
j_call: TRBJ2-1
clone_size: .

cdr3_nt: TGTGCCAGCAGCTCAGGACAGGGCGACACCGGGGAGCTGTTTTTT
cdr3_aa: CASSSGQGDTGELFF
d_call: TRBD1
v_call: TRBV11-3
j_call: TRBJ2-2
clone_size: .

cdr3_nt: TGTGCCAGCAGCTTAGATCACAGCGTAGGGACCGGGGAGCTGTTTTTT
cdr3_aa: CASSLDHSVGTGELFF
d_call: .
v_call: TRBV11-3
j_call: TRBJ2-2
clone_size: .

cdr3_nt: TGCGCCAGCAGCTTGGTTGGGGGAGTGGGGAATGAGCAGTTCTTC
cdr3_aa: CASSLVGGVGNEQFF
d_call: .
v_call: TRBV5-1
j_call: TRBJ2-1
clone_size: .

cdr3_nt: TGTGCCAGCAGTTACTCGTGGACGGGCCGACCCTACGAGCAGTACTTC
cdr3_aa: CASSYSWTGRPYEQYF
d_call: .
v_call: TRBV6-5
j_call: TRBJ2-7
clone_size: .

cdr3_nt: TGTGCCTGGAGTGTAGGGGGGCCCCAGCATTTT
cdr3_aa: CAWSVGGPQHF
d_call: .
v_call: TRBV30
j_call: TRBJ1-5
clone_size: .

cdr3_nt: TGTGCCACTAGGTTGCAGGGGCATGGCAATCAGCCCCAGCATTTT
cdr3_aa: CATRLQGHGNQPQHF
d_call: .
v_call: TRBV19
j_call: TRBJ1-5
clone_size: .

cdr3_nt: TGTGCCAGCAGCGAACGGACACAGGGGCGCGGCTACGAGCAGTACTTC
cdr3_aa: CASSERTQGRGYEQYF
d_call: TRBD1
v_call: TRBV9
j_call: TRBJ2-7
clone_size: few

cdr3_nt: TGTGCCAGCAGCTTGTGGGCCAACTACGAGCAGTACTTC
cdr3_aa: CASSLWANYEQYF
d_call: .
v_call: TRBV5-4
j_call: TRBJ2-7
clone_size: .

cdr3_nt: TGTGCCAGCAGTGAAGATGGACTCACAGATACGCAGTATTTT
cdr3_aa: CASSEDGLTDTQYF
d_call: .
v_call: TRBV2
j_call: TRBJ2-3
clone_size: .

cdr3_nt: TGTGCCAGCAGCCCGGAGGGGGCCTATGGCTACACCTTC
cdr3_aa: CASSPEGAYGYTF
d_call: TRBD1
v_call: TRBV3-1/TRBV3-2
j_call: TRBJ1-2
clone_size: .

cdr3_nt: TGTGCCAGTAGTAAAGACAGCTCCTACGAGCAGTACTTC
cdr3_aa: CASSKDSSYEQYF
d_call: .
v_call: TRBV19
j_call: TRBJ2-7
clone_size: once

cdr3_nt: TGTGCCTCCACGGAGGCAGGGCAAGAGACCCAGTACTTC
cdr3_aa: CASTEAGQETQYF
d_call: .
v_call: TRBV10-3
j_call: TRBJ2-5
clone_size: .

cdr3_nt: TGTGCCAGCAGCGTAGTGGGTAGCGGGAGCTATACGCAGTATTTT
cdr3_aa: CASSVVGSGSYTQYF
d_call: TRBD2
v_call: TRBV9
j_call: TRBJ2-3
clone_size: .

cdr3_nt: TGTGCCTGGAGTTGGCCTAGCGGGCCTTACAATGAGCAGTTCTTC
cdr3_aa: CAWSWPSGPYNEQFF
d_call: TRBD2
v_call: TRBV30
j_call: TRBJ2-1
clone_size: .

cdr3_nt: TGTGCCAGCAGCCCCAGGGGGAACCAGCCCCAGCATTTT
cdr3_aa: CASSPRGNQPQHF
d_call: TRBD1
v_call: TRBV7-2
j_call: TRBJ1-5
clone_size: .

cdr3_nt: TGTGCCAGTAGTGCATCCGGGACAGGGATTTACGAGCAGTACTTC
cdr3_aa: CASSASGTGIYEQYF
d_call: TRBD1
v_call: TRBV19
j_call: TRBJ2-7
clone_size: .

cdr3_nt: TGTGCCAGCAGCACCGCACGCGGACTTCCCACCGGGGAGCTGTTTTTT
cdr3_aa: CASSTARGLPTGELFF
d_call: .
v_call: TRBV27
j_call: TRBJ2-2
clone_size: .

cdr3_nt: TGTGCCAGCAGCTTGATGTCTAGCAGCCACAATGAGCAGTTCTTC
cdr3_aa: CASSLMSSSHNEQFF
d_call: .
v_call: TRBV11-1
j_call: TRBJ2-1
clone_size: .

cdr3_nt: TGTGCCAGCAGCTTAAGGGCCCCCTCGGGGGCTTTCTTT
cdr3_aa: CASSLRAPSGAFF
d_call: .
v_call: TRBV11-3
j_call: TRBJ1-1
clone_size: once

cdr3_nt: TGTGCCAGCTCACCACCCGGACAAGGCAATCAGCCCCAGCATTTT
cdr3_aa: CASSPPGQGNQPQHF
d_call: .
v_call: TRBV18
j_call: TRBJ1-5
clone_size: .

cdr3_nt: TGTGCCAGCAGCTCACAGGGGGCAGAGACCCAGTACTTC
cdr3_aa: CASSSQGAETQYF
d_call: TRBD1
v_call: TRBV7-9
j_call: TRBJ2-5
clone_size: .

cdr3_nt: TGTGCCAGCAGCTTGGTCGGACAGAGCAATCAGCCCCAGCATTTT
cdr3_aa: CASSLVGQSNQPQHF
d_call: .
v_call: TRBV7-8
j_call: TRBJ1-5
clone_size: .

cdr3_nt: TGTGCCAGCAGCTCTCCGGGGAGGGGCGATGGCTACACCTTC
cdr3_aa: CASSSPGRGDGYTF
d_call: .
v_call: TRBV28
j_call: TRBJ1-2
clone_size: .

cdr3_nt: TGTGCCAGCAGACCGACCCACAGTCAGCCCCAGCATTTT
cdr3_aa: CASRPTHSQPQHF
d_call: .
v_call: TRBV6-6
j_call: TRBJ1-5
clone_size: .

cdr3_nt: TGCGCCAGCAGCTTGTCCCCGAACACTGAAGCTTTCTTT
cdr3_aa: CASSLSPNTEAFF
d_call: .
v_call: TRBV5-1
j_call: TRBJ1-1
clone_size: .

cdr3_nt: TGCGCCAGCAGCTCGCTGAAGGGCAACACTGAAGCTTTCTTT
cdr3_aa: CASSSLKGNTEAFF
d_call: .
v_call: TRBV5-1
j_call: TRBJ1-1
clone_size: .